Listed here are 27 T cell receptor beta chains from one sample, sequenced in a study of blood T cells in healthy people across ages. The second PCR ran about 6 to 12 cycles with a sample-barcoded 5' primer and J-beta primers. TCRdb re-analysed the 5' RACE reads in MiXCR, keeping a single row per CDR3 protein. The data show around 520,000 distinct CDR3 sequences, about 28% seen once. This sample also belongs to another study, concerning T cells of mothers and their children.

Input material: blood. The receptors originated from a boy younger than 10 in good health.

This clonotype was counted a few times. This chain uses TRBV7-8 with TRBJ2-2, with TRBD2 matching over 9 bases. The CDR3 length is 18 residues. The V gene end was trimmed by 2 bases and the J gene end by 5 bases; junction bases not matched to a gene: 12. From germline, CDR1 is SGHVS and CDR2 FQNEAQ. The CDR3 reads CASSLSPSGVGRTGELFF. The CDR3 coding sequence is TGTGCCAGCAGCTTAAGCCCTAGCGGGGTGGGACGAACCGGGGAGCTGTTTTTT. Combining the CDR3 with reference TRBV7-8 and TRBJ2-2 gives the whole variable domain GAGVSQSPRYKVAKRGQDVALRCDPISGHVSLFWYQQALGQGPEFLTYFQNEAQLDKSGLPSDRFFAERPEGSVSTLKIQRTQQEDSAVYLCASSLSPSGVGRTGELFFGEGSRLTVL.

This clonotype was counted between two and nine times. This chain connects TRBV7-2 to TRBJ2-4; D is perhaps TRBD2 (5 bases). Germline CDR1 and CDR2: SGHTA and FQGNSA. Trimming shortened V by 5 bases and J by 2 bases, and 13 bases separated the two germline ends. CDR3 length: 15 residues. CDR3 residues: CASSQSSGTKNIQYF. The CDR3 bases are TGTGCCAGCAGCCAATCATCGGGAACCAAAAACATTCAGTACTTC.

Ten or more counts support this clonotype. The chain couples TRBV12-3 or TRBV12-4 to TRBJ2-7; D is uncertain. The ends were cut back, 6 bases at V and 7 bases at J, with 10 bases in the middle. CDR3 size: 11 residues. The CDR3 here is CASSRYTEQYF. The CDR3 DNA is TGTGCCAGCAGCCGTTACACGGAGCAGTACTTC.

This clonotype was observed a handful of times. The limits of the CDR3 on the DNA are not certain, so only TCRdb's listed CDR3 is given. This chain connects TRBV21-1 to TRBJ2-4; the table assigns TRBD1, which was not confirmed against the DNA. TRBV21-1 is a pseudogene locus. The CDR3 is made up of 17 amino acids, end residues included. CDR3 sequence: CASSNWGQGSTKNIQYF.

This clonotype was found many times. V gene TRBV6-4 combines with J gene TRBJ2-2; TRBD2 matches at 11 bases. CDR1 and CDR2 (germline): MRHNA, SNTAGT. The V and J ends lost 3 bases and 6 bases, in that order; junction bases with no gene match: 0. CDR3 size: 14 residues. The chain's CDR3 is CASSELAGAGELFF. The CDR3 bases are TGTGCCAGCAGTGAACTAGCGGGGGCCGGGGAGCTGTTTTTT.

The chain uses TRBV5-1 and TRBJ2-2; 9 bases map to TRBD1. V shed 4 bases and J 4 bases; nucleotides not matched to a gene: 14. The germline CDR1 and CDR2 sequences are SGHRS and YFSETQ. The CDR3 covers 18 residues. CDR3 sequence: CASSVLFLRQGGTGELFF. CDR3 DNA: TGCGCCAGCAGCGTCCTTTTCCTCAGACAGGGGGGCACCGGGGAGCTGTTTTTT.

In its sample, this clonotype was seen a few times. V gene TRBV4-1 combines with J gene TRBJ2-2; possibly TRBD2 for D (7 bases). The CDR3 contains 17 residues. V was pared by 0 bases and J by 3 bases, with 14 bases between. Germline V gene sequence: CDR1 MGHRA, CDR2 YSYEKL. CDR3 DNA: TGCGCCAGCAGCCAAGATTTCGGGGGGCTGTACACCGGGGAGCTGTTTTTT. Protein: CASSQDFGGLYTGELFF.

This clonotype has more than one count but fewer than ten. The genes are TRBV15 and TRBJ1-2; TRBD1 might be the D (5 bases). Per germline, CDR1 LNHNV and CDR2 YYDKDF (reference sequence). The ends were cut back, 0 bases at V and 6 bases at J, with 11 bases in the middle. The CDR3 runs 14 residues. The CDR3 reads CATSRDRLGDGYTF. The CDR3 DNA sequence: TGTGCCACCAGCAGAGACCGGTTGGGGGATGGCTACACCTTC.

The V gene is TRBV7-2, the J gene TRBJ2-7, with 15 bases that match TRBD2. Germline CDR1 reads SGHTA; CDR2 reads FQGNSA. Germline trimming cut 5 bases from V and 3 bases from J; bases unmatched to any gene: 2. The CDR3 extends over 15 amino acids. CDR3: CASSRTSGRVYEQYF. The CDR3 DNA is TGTGCCAGCAGCCGGACTAGCGGGAGGGTCTACGAGCAGTACTTC.

This chain connects TRBV11-2 to TRBJ2-5; D is possibly TRBD1 or TRBD2 (5 bases each). Germline CDR1 is SGHAT and CDR2 is FQNNGV. CDR3 length: 17 amino acids. V was shortened by 1 base and J by 2 bases, with 17 bases between the two germline ends. CDR3 protein: CASSLAESWGIQETQYF. The CDR3 DNA is TGTGCCAGCAGCTTAGCCGAAAGCTGGGGGATTCAAGAGACCCAGTACTTC.

The chain uses TRBV28 and TRBJ2-5; D possibly uses TRBD1 or TRBD2 (5 bases each). Between the trimmed V and J ends, which lost 4 bases and 2 bases, there was a span of 17 bases. Germline-derived CDR1 and CDR2 are MDHEN and SYDVKM. The CDR3 runs 16 residues. As DNA, the CDR3 is TGTGCCAGCAGTTACTACAGAGAGGGACGGCAAGAGACCCAGTACTTC. This codes for CASSYYREGRQETQYF.

This chain uses TRBV19 with TRBJ1-1; D unclear. The V gene lost 3 bases and the J gene lost 0 bases, with 11 bases spanning the gap. The CDR3 has 15 amino acids. From germline, CDR1 is LNHDA and CDR2 SQIVND (reference sequence). CDR3 nucleotide sequence: TGTGCCAGTAGTATGAGCGGACTAATGAACACTGAAGCTTTCTTT. This gives the protein CASSMSGLMNTEAFF.

The genes are TRBV5-1 and TRBJ1-2; 10 bases agree with TRBD1. The germline gives CDR1 SGHRS, CDR2 YFSETQ. The V segment lost 0 bases and the J segment 3 bases; nucleotides outside the gene matches: 5. This CDR3 is 16 amino acids long. CDR3 amino acids: CASSLGQGAVDYGYTF. DNA for the CDR3: TGCGCCAGCAGCTTGGGACAGGGGGCCGTTGACTATGGCTACACCTTC.

The chain is built from TRBV20-1 and TRBJ1-2, with TRBD1 as a possible D gene (6 bases). Germline CDR1 reads DFQATT; CDR2 reads SNEGSKA (reference sequence). Trimming took 4 bases from V and 5 from J, leaving 11 bases between them. This CDR3 region has 12 residues. The chain's CDR3 is CSAKWQGYGYTF. The CDR3 DNA reads TGCAGTGCTAAATGGCAGGGGTATGGCTACACCTTC.

The chain uses TRBV27 and TRBJ1-5; a possible D gene is TRBD1 (5 bases). Germline assignment: CDR1 MNHEY and CDR2 SMNVEV (reference sequence). Trimming took 3 bases from V and 5 from J, leaving 11 bases between them. CDR3 size: 14 residues. The CDR3 here is CASSFRDGYQPQHF. CDR3 coding DNA: TGTGCCAGCAGTTTCCGGGACGGTTATCAGCCCCAGCATTTT.

This clonotype occurred a few times. V and J are TRBV27 and TRBJ2-1; D is ambiguous. Trimming stripped 8 bases from V and 3 bases from J, with 11 bases between. The CDR3 has 13 amino acids. Germline lookup yields CDR1 MNHEY and CDR2 SMNVEV (reference sequence). In DNA form, the CDR3 reads TGTGCCAGCCGAACGTACCTCTACAATGAGCAGTTCTTC. Its protein product is CASRTYLYNEQFF.

This clonotype was seen only a few times. The CDR3 protein is CASSRRGEAFF. In nucleotides, the CDR3 is TGTGCCAGCAGCCGCCGTGGTGAAGCTTTCTTT. The V call is TRBV6-5, the J call TRBJ1-1; D is unresolved. Germline V gene data show CDR1 as MNHEY and CDR2 as SVGAGI. This CDR3 region has 11 residues. Trimming shortened V by 6 bases and J by 7 bases, and 9 bases separated the two germline ends.

This clonotype has a handful of counts. The V gene is TRBV18, the J gene TRBJ2-5; 10 nucleotides align to TRBD2. Germline V CDR1 and CDR2: KGHSH, LQKENI. The CDR3 length is 16 residues. Trimming at V came to 2 bases and at J to 1 base, leaving 4 bases not matched to a gene. CDR3 coding DNA: TGTGCCAGCTCACCAAGGACTAGCGGAGCCCAAGAGACCCAGTACTTC. It encodes CASSPRTSGAQETQYF. The complete variable domain, with remaining parts taken from reference TRBV18 and TRBJ2-5, reads NAGVMQNPRHLVRRRGQEARLRCSPMKGHSHVYWYRQLPEEGLKFMVYLQKENIIDESGMPKERFSAEFPKEGPSILRIQQVVRGDSAAYFCASSPRTSGAQETQYFGPGTRLLVL.

V is TRBV27 and J is TRBJ2-1, with 9 bases matching TRBD1. CDR1 and CDR2 from the germline V gene are MNHEY and SMNVEV (reference sequence). J gave up 7 bases and V 6 bases, and 16 bases lay outside the gene matches. The CDR3 length is 17 residues. CDR3 sequence: CASSRDREVGITNEQFF. The CDR3 nucleotides are TGTGCCAGCAGCCGGGACAGGGAAGTGGGAATCACGAATGAGCAGTTCTTC.

The gene calls are TRBV25-1 and TRBJ2-5, with a possible D match to TRBD2 (5 bases). Germline-derived CDR1 and CDR2 are MGHDK and SYGVNS. V lost 1 base and J 5 bases, leaving 29 bases between the germline ends. The CDR3 sequence is 20 residues long. In nucleotides, the CDR3 is TGTGCCAGCAGTGAATGGCCTTCAACCGGACTCAGCGGTGTTGGGGAGACCCAGTACTTC. This gives the protein CASSEWPSTGLSGVGETQYF.

This clonotype was detected only once. Here the CDR3 reads CASTFRGDSNYGYTF. The DNA for the CDR3 is TGTGCCAGCACCTTCCGGGGCGATTCGAACTATGGCTACACCTTC. The chain has TRBV6-2 or TRBV6-3 and TRBJ1-2; the D gene is possibly TRBD1 (5 bases). With 7 bases removed from V and 2 bases from J, the gap between germline ends came to 17 bases. CDR3 size: 15 residues. CDR1 is MNHEY and CDR2 is SVGEGT in the germline V gene.

The genes are TRBV5-1 and TRBJ1-2, with 7 positions matching TRBD1. The germline V gene has CDR1 SGHRS and CDR2 YFSETQ. Trimming removed 5 bases from V and 3 bases from J; junction bases left unmatched: 16. The CDR3 length is 17 residues. The CDR3, as DNA: TGCGCCAGCAGAACGGGACAGTTACCCCCTTTTGACTATGGCTACACCTTC. Protein product: CASRTGQLPPFDYGYTF.

This clonotype has only a few counts. The junction departs from germline at one end; a sequencing error may be responsible. V gene TRBV27 combines with J gene TRBJ2-7; 8 positions agree with TRBD2. Germline V gene sequence: CDR1 MNHEY, CDR2 SMNVEV (reference sequence). CDR3 length: 14 amino acids. As DNA, the CDR3 is TGTGCCAGCGGATCGGGAGGGCCATTGATACGGCAGCACTTC. Protein: CASGSGGPLIRQHF.

This clonotype was seen many times. The CDR3 spells CASSVGPGGKEQYF. Here the CDR3 DNA reads TGTGCCAGCAGCGTAGGCCCAGGGGGAAAAGAGCAGTACTTC. The chain combines TRBV9 with TRBJ2-7, with 7 bases identical to TRBD1. CDR1 is SGDLS, CDR2 YYNGEE, per germline. With V trimmed by 0 bases and J by 7 bases, 7 bases remained unmatched. The CDR3 has 14 residues.

In this sample, this clonotype turned up a few times. The genes are TRBV20-1 and TRBJ2-3; 11 bases are a match to TRBD2. This CDR3 spans 18 amino acids. The J segment lost 4 bases and the V segment lost 2 bases, leaving 14 bases of the junction unmatched. Germline lookup yields CDR1 DFQATT and CDR2 SNEGSKA (reference sequence). CDR3 sequence: CSARLVYFSGRAADTQYF. Here the CDR3 DNA reads TGCAGTGCTAGACTGGTCTATTTTAGCGGGAGGGCCGCAGATACGCAGTATTTT.

The sample holds many counts of this clonotype. This sequence joins TRBV9 and TRBJ2-3; TRBD2 matches at 7 bases. The germline CDR1 and CDR2 sequences are SGDLS and YYNGEE. V trimming: 5 bases; J trimming: 3 bases; junction bases outside the gene matches: 12. The CDR3 loop spans 16 amino acids. CDR3 sequence reads: CASSGLGWGGTDTQYF. The CDR3 coding sequence is TGTGCCAGCAGTGGCCTTGGGTGGGGGGGAACAGATACGCAGTATTTT.

J is TRBJ2-6 and V is TRBV7-9, with D possibly called TRBD1 or TRBD2 (5 bases each). Per the germline V gene, CDR1 is SEHNR and CDR2 is FQNEAQ (reference sequence). This CDR3 is built from 16 residues. Trimming removed 1 base at V and 2 bases at J, with 9 bases between. The CDR3 loop reads CASSLVLGAGANVLTF. CDR3 nucleotides: TGTGCCAGCAGCTTAGTCTTGGGGGCTGGGGCCAACGTCCTGACTTTC.